This TCR beta chain was sequenced for a study of PD-L1 blockade in urothelial cancer. Study summary: Prior chemotherapy ranged from 0 to 3 regimens per patient. At 3 weeks after treatment start (second dose) and again at 6 weeks, blood was analyzed. Median T cell yield from blood was roughly 140,000.

V was cut by 1 base and J by 3 bases, with 16 bases left in between. CDR1 LNHDA and CDR2 SQIVND come from the germline V gene (reference sequence). The CDR3 contains 17 residues. PCRs were each spiked with synthetic TCR analog templates. The protocol was immunoSEQ multiplex PCR, while the TCRdb copy is restricted to in-frame clones and leaves out a portion. The data show tens of thousands of clones, 87% seen once. J is TRBJ2-1 and V is TRBV19; possibly TRBD2 for D (6 bases). The sequence was obtained from a woman in her sixties or seventies with urothelial cancer. This specimen was PBMCs, taken around atezolizumab (anti-PD-L1) treatment. Written as DNA, the CDR3 is TGTGCCAGTAGTATAGCCTGGGCGGGGCGCTACTACAATGAGCAGTTCTTC. Amino acid sequence: CASSIAWAGRYYNEQFF.